This T cell receptor beta chain was documented in a study of CD8 T cells in ankylosing spondylitis. Comments on this clonotype: Its antigen remains unknown.

Findings of the study overall: Clones linked to the disease showed a CD8+ phenotype. They occurred at relatively low frequencies in peripheral blood. There was a TCR beta motif, made of several highly homologous variants, that appeared characteristic of ankylosing spondylitis blood.

TCRdb recomputed calls from the 5' RACE reads with MiXCR, one row per CDR3 protein. The data contain a few hundred thousand distinct CDR3 sequences, approximately 20% of them singletons. The sequence derives from a male donor with ankylosing spondylitis. The sequenced sample consisted of blood, either unsorted or a sorted T cell fraction (not recorded which).

CDR3 region: CASSSEAGMEAQYF. The CDR3 DNA reads as TGTGCCAGCAGCTCGGAAGCAGGGATGGAGGCCCAGTACTTC. The chain carries TRBV11-3 and TRBJ2-5, with D possibly called TRBD1 or TRBD2 (5 bases each). V was trimmed by 4 bases and J by 9 bases, leaving 18 bases between them. The CDR3 length is 14 residues. Germline V gene sequence: CDR1 SGHNT, CDR2 YENEEA.